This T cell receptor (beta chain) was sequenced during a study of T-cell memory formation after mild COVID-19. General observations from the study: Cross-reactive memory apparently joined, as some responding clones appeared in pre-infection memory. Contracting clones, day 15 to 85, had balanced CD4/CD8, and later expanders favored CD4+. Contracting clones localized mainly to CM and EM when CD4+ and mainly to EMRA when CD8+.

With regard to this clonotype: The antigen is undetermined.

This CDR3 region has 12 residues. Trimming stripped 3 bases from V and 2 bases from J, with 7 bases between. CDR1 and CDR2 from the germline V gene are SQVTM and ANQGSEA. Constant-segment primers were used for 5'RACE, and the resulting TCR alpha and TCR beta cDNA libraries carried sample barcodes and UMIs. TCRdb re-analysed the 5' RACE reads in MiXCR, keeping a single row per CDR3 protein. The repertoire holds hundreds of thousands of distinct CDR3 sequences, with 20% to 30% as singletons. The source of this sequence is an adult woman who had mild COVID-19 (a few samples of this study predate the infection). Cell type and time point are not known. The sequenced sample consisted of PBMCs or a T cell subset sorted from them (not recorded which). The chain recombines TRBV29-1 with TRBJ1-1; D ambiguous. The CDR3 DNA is TGCAGCGTTGACGCGGGTAACACTGAAGCTTTCTTT. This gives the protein CSVDAGNTEAFF. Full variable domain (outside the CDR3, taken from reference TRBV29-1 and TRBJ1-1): SAVISQKPSRDICQRGTSLTIQCQVDSQVTMMFWYRQQPGQSLTLIATANQGSEATYESGFVIDKFPISRPNLTFSTLTVSNMSPEDSSIYLCSVDAGNTEAFFGQGTRLTVV.